The rows below give T cell receptor beta chains drawn from one sample of a study of T-cell memory formation after mild COVID-19. From the 5' RACE reads, TCRdb called clonotypes with MiXCR, one entry per CDR3 protein. The sample lists 200,000 or so distinct CDR3 sequences; 16% were seen once. Source material: PBMCs or a T cell subset sorted from them (not recorded which). The receptors here all came from an adult woman who had mild COVID-19 (a few samples of this study predate the infection). Cell type and time point are not known. Both conserved end residues are part of each CDR3. A D gene is named only where the DNA matches it firmly. Clone size appears in some rows only: once, few, many, or a class for an expanded clone.

TRBJ1-5,NA,NA,TRBV20-1,CSAQPPNGNQPQHF,TGCAGTGCTCAGCCCCCGAACGGCAATCAGCCCCAGCATTTT
TRBJ1-2,NA,few,TRBV20-1,CSAHGPYSPPFGYGYTF,TGCAGTGCCCACGGGCCTTACTCCCCTCCTTTTGGTTATGGCTACACCTTC
TRBJ2-1,TRBD2,NA,TRBV7-2,CASSLGVLAGRNEQFF,TGTGCCAGCAGCTTAGGAGTCCTAGCGGGAAGAAATGAGCAGTTCTTC
TRBJ2-7,TRBD2,few,TRBV7-2,CASSSGTRQTYEQYF,TGTGCCAGCAGCTCCGGGACTAGACAAACCTACGAGCAGTACTTC
TRBJ1-5,NA,few,TRBV12-3/TRBV12-4,CASSLWQTGNQPQHF,TGTGCCAGCAGTTTGTGGCAGACTGGCAATCAGCCCCAGCATTTT
TRBJ1-2,NA,NA,TRBV5-1,CASSLGQVAYGYTF,TGCGCCAGCAGCTTGGGACAGGTGGCCTATGGCTACACCTTC
TRBJ2-3,TRBD2,NA,TRBV7-6,CASSLRRGEGDTQYF,TGTGCCAGCAGCCTGAGACGGGGGGAAGGAGATACGCAGTATTTT
TRBJ2-5,TRBD1,many,TRBV7-9,CASSLQGDGETQYF,TGTGCCAGCAGCTTACAGGGGGACGGAGAGACCCAGTACTTC
TRBJ2-3,NA,few,TRBV27,CASSLSRTDTQYF,TGTGCCAGCAGTTTATCGAGAACAGATACGCAGTATTTT
TRBJ1-3,TRBD1,NA,TRBV27,CASRRQGSSGNTIYF,TGTGCCAGCAGAAGACAGGGAAGCTCTGGAAACACCATATATTTT
TRBJ2-7,NA,many,TRBV5-1,CASSLDRVGEQYF,TGCGCCAGCAGCTTGGACAGGGTTGGCGAGCAGTACTTC
TRBJ1-2,NA,few,TRBV20-1,CSAWDPPGGYTF,TGCAGTGCCTGGGACCCCCCGGGTGGCTACACCTTC
TRBJ2-4,TRBD2,NA,TRBV5-1,CASTLGGGVLRNIQYF,TGCGCCAGCACCCTTGGCGGGGGGGTTCTGCGAAACATTCAGTACTTC
TRBJ2-5,NA,few,TRBV7-2,CASSSELLETQYF,TGTGCCAGCAGCTCAGAATTGCTAGAGACCCAGTACTTC
TRBJ2-7,TRBD1,few,TRBV11-3,CASSSQGQGTYEQYF,TGTGCCAGCAGCTCACAAGGACAGGGTACCTACGAGCAGTACTTC
TRBJ1-1,NA,few,TRBV30,CACSTMRNTEAFF,TGTGCCTGCTCCACAATGAGGAACACTGAAGCTTTCTTT
TRBJ2-3,NA,NA,TRBV7-3,CASSLGLSSVTDTQYF,TGTGCCAGCAGCTTAGGGTTGAGTAGCGTCACAGATACGCAGTATTTT
TRBJ2-3,NA,NA,TRBV5-1,CASSRRADTQYF,TGCGCCAGCAGCCGCAGGGCAGATACGCAGTATTTT
TRBJ2-7,NA,few,TRBV7-7,CASSLALYYEQYF,TGTGCTAGCAGCTTAGCGTTATACTACGAGCAGTACTTC
TRBJ2-2,NA,NA,TRBV4-3,CASSSYMGTGELFF,TGCGCCAGCAGCTCTTACATGGGGACCGGGGAGCTGTTTTTT
TRBJ2-5,NA,NA,TRBV10-3,CAISVGETQYF,TGTGCCATCAGTGTCGGAGAGACCCAGTACTTC
TRBJ1-6,NA,few,TRBV12-3/TRBV12-4,CASSLEGLTLHF,TGTGCCAGCAGCCTGGAGGGGCTGACCCTCCACTTT
TRBJ2-1,TRBD2,NA,TRBV24-1,CATGTSARGGNEQFF,TGTGCCACCGGTACTAGCGCCCGGGGGGGGAATGAGCAGTTCTTC
TRBJ2-1,TRBD2,few,TRBV12-3/TRBV12-4,CASSSLAGQYNEQFF,TGTGCCAGCAGCTCTCTAGCGGGACAGTACAATGAGCAGTTCTTC
TRBJ1-5,NA,few,TRBV7-3,CASSPGLLSNQPQHF,TGTGCCAGCAGCCCCGGACTCCTTAGCAATCAGCCCCAGCATTTT
TRBJ2-1,TRBD2,NA,TRBV5-1,CASSLETGGTNNEQFF,TGCGCCAGCAGCTTGGAAACGGGGGGAACGAACAATGAGCAGTTCTTC
TRBJ1-1,NA,NA,TRBV5-1,CASSLEYTLNTEAFF,TGCGCCAGCAGCTTGGAGTACACCTTGAACACTGAAGCTTTCTTT
TRBJ2-1,NA,few,TRBV6-6,CASSYLDSLSSYNEQFF,TGTGCCAGCAGTTACCTGGACAGTCTAAGCTCCTACAATGAGCAGTTCTTC
TRBJ2-7,NA,few,TRBV7-9,CASSLPTVVGEQYF,TGTGCCAGCAGCTTACCCACCGTGGTGGGCGAGCAGTACTTC
TRBJ1-5,TRBD1,few,TRBV28,CASRKDRNNQPQHF,TGTGCCAGCCGAAAGGACAGGAACAATCAGCCCCAGCATTTT
TRBJ2-2,NA,NA,TRBV7-2,CASRPKSHTEINTGELFF,TGTGCCAGCAGACCCAAATCACATACGGAAATCAACACCGGGGAGCTGTTTTTT
TRBJ2-1,NA,few,TRBV7-8,CASSPQVEQFF,TGTGCCAGCAGCCCCCAGGTTGAGCAGTTCTTC
TRBJ1-2,TRBD1,NA,TRBV7-9,CASSIGTGGYGYTF,TGTGCCAGCAGCATCGGGACAGGAGGATATGGCTACACCTTC
TRBJ2-3,NA,few,TRBV9,CASSYSSFSTDTQYF,TGTGCCAGCAGCTACAGCAGTTTTAGCACAGATACGCAGTATTTT
TRBJ1-1,TRBD1,NA,TRBV12-3/TRBV12-4,CASRMDRPNTEAFF,TGTGCCAGCAGGATGGACAGGCCGAACACTGAAGCTTTCTTT
TRBJ2-3,TRBD2,NA,TRBV18,CASSPPGWEGSTDTQYF,TGTGCCAGCTCACCACCTGGCTGGGAGGGATCCACAGATACGCAGTATTTT
TRBJ2-7,NA,few,TRBV24-1,CATSEPPRSSYEQYF,TGTGCCACCAGTGAGCCCCCAAGGAGCTCCTACGAGCAGTACTTC
TRBJ2-3,NA,NA,TRBV20-1,CSAREPRGLSTDTQYF,TGCAGTGCTAGAGAACCCAGGGGATTAAGCACAGATACGCAGTATTTT
TRBJ2-1,NA,NA,TRBV12-3/TRBV12-4,CASSLPPRDEQFF,TGTGCCAGCAGTTTACCACCCCGGGATGAGCAGTTCTTC
TRBJ1-4,TRBD1,NA,TRBV5-1,CASSLAGQFEKLFF,TGCGCCAGCAGCTTGGCGGGACAGTTTGAAAAACTGTTTTTT
TRBJ2-2,NA,few,TRBV24-1,CATSDSSRGTAHTGELFF,TGTGCCACCAGTGATTCTAGTCGTGGGACGGCCCACACCGGGGAGCTGTTTTTT
TRBJ2-1,NA,NA,TRBV20-1,CSARVGEYNEQFF,TGCAGTGCTAGAGTCGGGGAGTACAATGAGCAGTTCTTC
TRBJ2-5,NA,NA,TRBV5-4,CASSLERAQETQYF,TGTGCCAGCAGCTTGGAGCGGGCCCAAGAGACCCAGTACTTC
TRBJ2-6,NA,NA,TRBV10-3,CAISVDPRPRGTGANVLTF,TGTGCCATCAGTGTCGACCCTCGCCCCCGCGGGACAGGGGCCAACGTCCTGACTTTC
TRBJ1-4,TRBD1,few,TRBV5-1,CASSRRQGTREKLFF,TGCGCCAGCAGCCGAAGACAGGGGACCCGGGAAAAACTGTTTTTT
TRBJ2-7,NA,NA,TRBV24-1,CATSDSKTVPEQYF,TGTGCCACCAGTGATTCAAAGACAGTCCCCGAGCAGTACTTC
TRBJ2-7,NA,NA,TRBV7-8,CASSHRHGEQYF,TGTGCCAGCAGCCACAGACATGGCGAGCAGTACTTC
TRBJ2-7,TRBD1,few,TRBV4-1,CASSQEDRGASYEQYF,TGCGCCAGCAGCCAAGAGGACAGGGGGGCGTCCTACGAGCAGTACTTC
TRBJ1-5,NA,NA,TRBV7-9,CASSLGGYSNQPQHF,TGTGCCAGCAGCTTAGGGGGATATAGCAATCAGCCCCAGCATTTT
TRBJ2-3,TRBD2,few,TRBV6-1,CASRWASGTLSPDTDTQYF,TGTGCCAGCAGATGGGCTAGCGGGACTCTAAGTCCCGACACAGATACGCAGTATTTT
TRBJ1-2,NA,few,TRBV5-1,CASSPSVEWGYTF,TGCGCCAGCAGCCCCTCCGTTGAGTGGGGCTACACCTTC
TRBJ2-7,NA,many,TRBV12-3/TRBV12-4,CASSFGGHEQYF,TGTGCCAGCAGTTTCGGAGGGCACGAGCAGTACTTC
TRBJ2-1,TRBD2,few,TRBV7-6,CASSSSGGFYNEQFF,TGTGCCAGCAGCAGTAGCGGGGGGTTCTACAATGAGCAGTTCTTC
TRBJ1-1,TRBD1,NA,TRBV7-2,CASSPRTGADTEAFF,TGTGCCAGCAGCCCGAGGACAGGGGCCGACACTGAAGCTTTCTTT
TRBJ2-2,NA,NA,TRBV30,CAWTGVGKEPGELFF,TGTGCCTGGACGGGAGTTGGAAAAGAGCCCGGGGAGCTGTTTTTT